These 5 T cell receptor beta chains were all obtained from the same sample, sequenced in a study of HIV-infected children after antiretroviral therapy interruption. The treatment: PENTA 11 planned treatment interruption arm or continuous ART arm. A 3' RACE protocol on RNA, with unique molecular identifiers, produced the TCR library. TCRdb used MiXCR to reprocess the 3' RACE reads, holding one entry per CDR3 protein. The table includes about 46,000 distinct CDR3 sequences, approximately 4.3% detected once. The starting material was CD45RA+ CD4+ T cells from PBMCs, pooled from several time points, obtained from a donor given antiretroviral therapy, either interrupted or continuous. Stated subset: naive CD4+ CD45RA+ CD45RO- T cells. Receptors originate from a pool of human donors with HIV.

This clonotype was detected many times. V gene TRBV24-1 combines with J gene TRBJ2-1; D remains unclear. V lost 8 bases and J lost 0, with 7 bases in between. Germline V CDR1 and CDR2: KGHDR, SFDVKD. CDR3 length: 13 amino acids. The CDR3 loop is CATTSSSYNEQFF. CDR3 bases: TGTGCCACCACGAGTAGCTCCTACAATGAGCAGTTCTTC.

This clonotype was seen ten or more times. V is TRBV6-2 or TRBV6-3 and J is TRBJ2-7; tentatively, D is TRBD2 (8 bases). The CDR3 sequence is 16 residues long. Germline loops: CDR1 MNHEY, CDR2 SVGEGT. Trimming stripped 7 bases from V and 0 bases from J, with 19 bases between. CDR3 loop: CASIPGGAGDSYEQYF. The CDR3 coding sequence is TGTGCCAGCATCCCAGGGGGAGCGGGGGACTCCTACGAGCAGTACTTC.

The genes are TRBV2 and TRBJ2-2; D gene ambiguous. The CDR3 runs 14 residues. Germline V gene lookup returns CDR1 SNHLY and CDR2 FYNNEI. Between the trimmed V and J ends, which lost 2 bases and 2 bases, there was a span of 6 bases. The CDR3 DNA is TGTGCCAGCAGTGAATCCCAAAACACCGGGGAGCTGTTTTTT. It translates to CASSESQNTGELFF.

There are many counts of this clonotype. The rearrangement links TRBV3-1 to TRBJ2-7; 7 bases are shared with TRBD1. This CDR3 has 11 residues. Per the germline V gene, CDR1 is LGHDT and CDR2 is YNNKEL (reference sequence). V lost 7 bases and J lost 5; bases outside the gene matches: 2. DNA for the CDR3: TGTGCCAGCAAACAGGGGAACGAGCAGTACTTC. It is translated as CASKQGNEQYF.

By sample share, this clonotype is medium-sized. The V call is TRBV28, the J call TRBJ2-4, with 7 bases that match TRBD1. Looked up from germline, CDR1 is MDHEN and CDR2 is SYDVKM. The CDR3 spans 13 residues. With 5 bases clipped from V and 3 bases from J, the junction kept 1 base outside the gene matches. In nucleotides, the CDR3 is TGTGCCAGCAGTGACAGGGTCAAAAACATTCAGTACTTC. Its translation: CASSDRVKNIQYF.